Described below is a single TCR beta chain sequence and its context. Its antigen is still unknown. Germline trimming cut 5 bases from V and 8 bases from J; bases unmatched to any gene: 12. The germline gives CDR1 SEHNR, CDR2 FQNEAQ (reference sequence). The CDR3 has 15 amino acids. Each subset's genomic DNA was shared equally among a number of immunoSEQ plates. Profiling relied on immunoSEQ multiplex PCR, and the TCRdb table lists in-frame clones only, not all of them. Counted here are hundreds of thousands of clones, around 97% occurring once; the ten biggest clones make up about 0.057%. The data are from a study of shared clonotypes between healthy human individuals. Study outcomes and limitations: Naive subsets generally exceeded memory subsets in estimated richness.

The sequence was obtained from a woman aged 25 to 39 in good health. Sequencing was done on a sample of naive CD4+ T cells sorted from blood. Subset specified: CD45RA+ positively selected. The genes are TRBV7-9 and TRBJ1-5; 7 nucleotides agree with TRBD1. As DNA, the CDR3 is TGTGCCAGCAGCGACGACAGGGCCGCCGGGAAGCCCCAGCATTTT. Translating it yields CASSDDRAAGKPQHF.